The rows below give T cell receptor beta chains drawn from one sample of a study of blood T cell repertoires in COVID-19. Using immunoSEQ multiplex PCR, the repertoire was profiled, and TCRdb retains in-frame clones only, with some absent. The repertoire has about 110,000 clones, around four fifths of them found once; the top ten carry over 15%. Sequencing was done on a sample of peripheral blood. These receptor sequences come from a woman aged 55-69 years with acute or convalescent COVID-19. Both conserved end residues are trimmed from each CDR3. Each record gives: clone size, D gene, V gene, CDR3 protein. The D gene is left open where the match is weak. Not all rows give a size; the values are once, few, many and, for expanded clones, a class.

clone_size: -; d_call: -; v_call: TRBV5-6; cdr3_aa: ASTALRSSYNSPLH
clone_size: -; d_call: TRBD2; v_call: TRBV18; cdr3_aa: ASSPPLASGRMSTDTQY
clone_size: -; d_call: TRBD2; v_call: TRBV7-6; cdr3_aa: ATRARTSGSNEQF
clone_size: -; d_call: -; v_call: TRBV7-6; cdr3_aa: ASSTFSGSKETQY
clone_size: -; d_call: -; v_call: TRBV18; cdr3_aa: ASSPPQTVSVETQY
clone_size: -; d_call: TRBD2; v_call: TRBV5-1; cdr3_aa: ASSSRTSGGSSYNEQF
clone_size: once; d_call: TRBD1; v_call: TRBV6-2/TRBV6-3; cdr3_aa: ASSTRDRGRETQY
clone_size: -; d_call: TRBD1; v_call: TRBV5-1; cdr3_aa: ASSLLRGSTGELF
clone_size: -; d_call: TRBD2; v_call: TRBV9; cdr3_aa: ASSPRAGAVGDTQY
clone_size: -; d_call: -; v_call: TRBV5-8; cdr3_aa: ASRETGSSGANVLT
clone_size: -; d_call: TRBD1; v_call: TRBV15; cdr3_aa: ATSLGQNNQPQH
clone_size: -; d_call: -; v_call: TRBV10-2; cdr3_aa: ASRKGVADTQY
clone_size: -; d_call: -; v_call: TRBV5-1; cdr3_aa: ASSFLPVGNTGELF
clone_size: -; d_call: -; v_call: TRBV5-6; cdr3_aa: ASSLGPGYSGNTIY
clone_size: -; d_call: -; v_call: TRBV18; cdr3_aa: ASSLLAQETQY
clone_size: -; d_call: TRBD1; v_call: TRBV7-2; cdr3_aa: ASSLVAGGGEQF
clone_size: -; d_call: TRBD1; v_call: TRBV15; cdr3_aa: ATSRPTGTGVQPQH
clone_size: few; d_call: TRBD1; v_call: TRBV19; cdr3_aa: ASRDRVGANVLT
clone_size: -; d_call: TRBD2; v_call: TRBV5-1; cdr3_aa: ATAPTGTSVSGELF
clone_size: once; d_call: -; v_call: TRBV11-2; cdr3_aa: ASSLVPQEIYEQY
clone_size: -; d_call: TRBD2; v_call: TRBV19; cdr3_aa: ASSTGRERQY
clone_size: few; d_call: TRBD1; v_call: TRBV27; cdr3_aa: ASSGSYRGRYGYT
clone_size: -; d_call: TRBD1; v_call: TRBV5-1; cdr3_aa: ASSLQGADTEAF
clone_size: -; d_call: -; v_call: TRBV7-9; cdr3_aa: ASSLFLDQETQY
clone_size: once; d_call: TRBD1; v_call: TRBV10-1; cdr3_aa: ASSVRGRPGELF
clone_size: -; d_call: -; v_call: TRBV28; cdr3_aa: ASSPQGFVPEAF
clone_size: -; d_call: -; v_call: TRBV29-1; cdr3_aa: SVAPMNTEAF
clone_size: -; d_call: TRBD1; v_call: TRBV28; cdr3_aa: ASSPQGAPTGELF
clone_size: -; d_call: -; v_call: TRBV5-1; cdr3_aa: ASSPGGYTYEQY
clone_size: -; d_call: -; v_call: TRBV29-1; cdr3_aa: SVVLLNYGYT
clone_size: -; d_call: -; v_call: TRBV7-6; cdr3_aa: ASSLAGSATYNEQF
clone_size: -; d_call: TRBD1; v_call: TRBV7-2; cdr3_aa: ASSSRPTGGTEAF
clone_size: -; d_call: -; v_call: TRBV25-1; cdr3_aa: ASSTGLDGYT
clone_size: -; d_call: TRBD1; v_call: TRBV18; cdr3_aa: ASSPVDLGTGLMNTEAF
clone_size: once; d_call: -; v_call: TRBV3-1/TRBV3-2; cdr3_aa: ASSRGLMNTEAF
clone_size: once; d_call: -; v_call: TRBV28; cdr3_aa: ASRGGAQPQH
clone_size: -; d_call: TRBD1; v_call: TRBV27; cdr3_aa: ASIHVNPGTGSYEQY
clone_size: few; d_call: -; v_call: TRBV11-2; cdr3_aa: ASSLDPGVYGYT
clone_size: -; d_call: -; v_call: TRBV4-1; cdr3_aa: ASSQRSGRGETTNYGYT
clone_size: few; d_call: -; v_call: TRBV2; cdr3_aa: ASGGDPPGTGELF
clone_size: few; d_call: TRBD1; v_call: TRBV7-9; cdr3_aa: ASSDSQGEDQPQH
clone_size: -; d_call: -; v_call: TRBV6-2/TRBV6-3; cdr3_aa: ASSPYGGGYNEQF
clone_size: once; d_call: -; v_call: TRBV4-1; cdr3_aa: ASSQDLPYEQY
clone_size: -; d_call: TRBD1; v_call: TRBV7-9; cdr3_aa: ASSLPEGQGKAF
clone_size: -; d_call: TRBD1; v_call: TRBV5-1; cdr3_aa: ATLRGQGPPSGANVLT
clone_size: -; d_call: TRBD1; v_call: TRBV19; cdr3_aa: ASSRATGGNQPQH
clone_size: once; d_call: TRBD1; v_call: TRBV7-9; cdr3_aa: ASSLATGGNEQY